These T cell receptor beta chains were read from a single sample in a study of technical replicates of blood from several donors. Measured with immunoSEQ multiplex PCR; TCRdb has only the in-frame clones, and not every one. The table shows around 81,000 clones, with around 95% occurring only once. The sample taken for sequencing was T cells isolated from PBMCs. Receptors were obtained from a human donor in good health. CDR3s include the opening cysteine and the closing phenylalanine or tryptophan. Each record gives: J gene, clone size, D gene, V gene, CDR3 DNA, CDR3 protein. A D gene is named only where the DNA matches it firmly. Clone size is given for some rows only: seen once, a few or many times, or a class if the clone is expanded.

TRBJ2-7,-,-,TRBV9,TGTGCCAGCAGCGTAGGTGGCAGCTACGAGCAGTACTTC,CASSVGGSYEQYF
TRBJ1-1,-,-,TRBV2,TGTGCCAGCAGATGGCAGGACTATGAAGCTTTCTTT,CASRWQDYEAFF
TRBJ1-5,-,TRBD1,TRBV6-1,TGTGCCAGCGATGGGACAGGTAGCAATCAGCCCCAGCATTTT,CASDGTGSNQPQHF
TRBJ2-3,-,-,TRBV6-5,TGTGCTACCAGGGGTACAGGATCAGATACGCAGTATTTT,CATRGTGSDTQYF
TRBJ1-1,-,-,TRBV10-1,TGCGCCAGTAGAGCTCCCGGAGCTTTCTTT,CASRAPGAFF
TRBJ1-5,-,-,TRBV27,TGTGCCAGCAGTAGAGCACCATATGGGCTGGATAGCAATCAGCCCCAGCATTTT,CASSRAPYGLDSNQPQHF
TRBJ2-1,-,-,TRBV11-3,TGTGCCAGCAGCTTAGCTAGCGCTACGTACAATGAGCAGTTCTTC,CASSLASATYNEQFF
TRBJ1-2,-,-,TRBV6-5,TGTGCCAGCAGGAGGGGGTTGGGGGGCTACACCTTC,CASRRGLGGYTF
TRBJ1-2,-,-,TRBV4-3,TGCGCCAGCAGCCAAGATCTCTGGGGCAACTATGGCTACACCTTC,CASSQDLWGNYGYTF
TRBJ2-1,-,TRBD2,TRBV10-1,TGCGCCAGCAGTGCGATCCTAGCGGAATCCTACAATGAGCAGTTCTTC,CASSAILAESYNEQFF
TRBJ2-3,-,-,TRBV5-1,TGCGCCAGCAGCTTGATATTGGGGCCCGGCACAGATACGCAGTATTTT,CASSLILGPGTDTQYF
TRBJ2-3,-,TRBD1,TRBV7-3,TGTGCCAGCAGCGCCCGGACAGGGGCTTATGCAGATACGCAGTATTTT,CASSARTGAYADTQYF
TRBJ2-5,-,TRBD2,TRBV19,TGTGCCAGTAGTGCGGGACTAGACATCGAGACCCAGTACTTC,CASSAGLDIETQYF
TRBJ2-3,-,-,TRBV5-4,TGTGCCAGCAGCTTGGACGGGGGAGTCGGCACAGATACGCAGTATTTT,CASSLDGGVGTDTQYF
TRBJ2-1,-,TRBD2,TRBV9,TGTGCCAGCAGCCCGGAAGGACTAGCGGGAAACAATGAGCAGTTCTTC,CASSPEGLAGNNEQFF
TRBJ1-1,-,-,TRBV7-9,TGTGCCAGCAGCTTAGGAAGGGGATCTGAAGCTTTCTTT,CASSLGRGSEAFF
TRBJ1-1,once,-,TRBV2,TGTGCCAGCAGTGTAGACAGGCGATGGGGTGACACTGAAGCTTTCTTT,CASSVDRRWGDTEAFF
TRBJ2-7,-,-,TRBV13,TGTGCCAGCAGCGTCGGACTATCAGTCTACGAGCAGTACTTC,CASSVGLSVYEQYF
TRBJ2-7,-,-,TRBV10-3,TGTGCCATCAGCGAGGCAGTCTACGAGCAGTACTTC,CAISEAVYEQYF
TRBJ2-7,-,TRBD2,TRBV7-7,TGTGCTAGCAGCTTAGCTAGCGGGAGCTACGAGCAGTACTTC,CASSLASGSYEQYF
TRBJ2-7,-,TRBD1,TRBV6-5,TGTGCCAGCAGTTACGGGACAGGGGTCGACGAGCAGTACTTC,CASSYGTGVDEQYF
TRBJ1-2,-,-,TRBV29-1,TGCAGCGTTGAAAGGGGACTTAACTATGGCTACACCTTC,CSVERGLNYGYTF